Sequencing of this TCR beta chain was carried out in a study of blood T cell repertoires in COVID-19. Overall study context: COVID-19 samples collected from the United States, Italy and Spain covered acute and convalescent phases. PBMCs, B-cell-depleted T cells, or T cells provided the cDNA or gDNA that made up the material.

This clone was recorded only once. V lost 6 bases and J 8 bases, leaving 19 bases between the germline ends. In germline, CDR1 is SEHNR, CDR2 FQNEAQ (reference sequence). The CDR3 sequence is 15 residues long. Authors' methods: Cell counts per sample came from amplifying reference gene primers. The protocol was immunoSEQ multiplex PCR, while the TCRdb copy is restricted to in-frame clones and leaves out a portion. The V and J calls and clone size are taken from that table; D and trimming were inferred from the DNA. The data contain more than 250,000 clones, approximately 85% of them seen just once; the ten biggest clones take up about 0.65%.

The sample comprised peripheral blood. V usage is TRBV7-9 and J usage is TRBJ1-4; perhaps TRBD1 as D (5 bases). This clonotype originated in a human donor in a cohort sampled during active COVID-19. The chain's CDR3 is CASSSRGGDGEKLFF. CDR3 bases: TGTGCCAGCAGTTCTAGGGGAGGGGACGGAGAAAAACTGTTTTTT.